Listed below are T cell receptor beta chains from one sample, sequenced in a study of regulatory T cells in long-lasting Graves disease. TCRdb recomputed calls from the multiplex PCR reads with MiXCR, one row per CDR3 protein. In the table there are 350,000 to 450,000 distinct CDR3 sequences, about 15% of which are singletons. These data were also reused for a study on T cells in Graves' hyperthyroidism and ophthalmopathy.

The specimen comprised peripheral blood mononuclear cells (PBMCs), sampled at new diagnosis, from a patient treated with antithyroid drugs. These receptors were obtained from a woman in her 40s with Graves disease. The CDR3 runs from the conserved cysteine through the conserved F or W. A D gene is named only where the DNA matches it firmly. Clone size appears in some rows only: once, few, many, or a class for an expanded clone.

TRBJ1-1,-,many,TRBV27,CASSLATYTEAFF,TGTGCCAGCAGTCTCGCCACGTACACTGAAGCTTTCTTT
TRBJ2-1,TRBD2,many,TRBV2,CASSPGLAIYNEQFF,TGTGCCAGCAGCCCGGGACTAGCGATTTACAATGAGCAGTTCTTC
TRBJ2-7,-,many,TRBV28,CASSTPSLIGPYEQYF,TGTGCCAGCAGCACACCCTCCCTCATAGGACCCTACGAGCAGTACTTC
TRBJ2-3,-,-,TRBV4-2,CASSQGVAGSTDTQYF,TGTGCCAGCAGCCAAGGGGTCGCGGGAAGCACAGATACGCAGTATTTT
TRBJ2-3,TRBD2,many,TRBV28,CASSRSGSVSADTQYF,TGTGCCAGCAGTCGGAGCGGGAGTGTGTCGGCAGATACGCAGTATTTT
TRBJ2-2,TRBD2,-,TRBV12-3/TRBV12-4,CASWPWTSGLNTGELFF,TGTGCCAGCTGGCCTTGGACTAGCGGATTGAACACCGGGGAGCTGTTTTTT
TRBJ1-3,-,many,TRBV10-3,CAISENWGSGNTIYF,TGTGCCATCAGTGAGAATTGGGGCTCTGGAAACACCATATATTTT
TRBJ1-4,TRBD1,few,TRBV28,CASSLEGIGGGQKLFF,TGTGCCAGCAGTTTGGAGGGGATAGGGGGCGGTCAAAAACTGTTTTTT
TRBJ1-5,TRBD1,many,TRBV28,CASSAGGSGQPQHF,TGTGCCAGCAGTGCAGGGGGCTCGGGTCAGCCCCAGCATTTT
TRBJ2-1,TRBD2,many,TRBV3-1,CASRPYSGSSYNEQFF,TGTGCCAGCAGACCCTATAGCGGGAGCTCCTACAATGAGCAGTTCTTC
TRBJ1-2,-,many,TRBV11-2,CASSPEHRAANYGYTF,TGTGCCAGCAGCCCGGAACATAGGGCGGCTAACTATGGCTACACCTTC
TRBJ1-6,-,many,TRBV27,CASSIGNNSPLHF,TGTGCCAGCAGCATAGGGAATAATTCACCCCTCCACTTT
TRBJ1-3,-,few,TRBV15,CATSRDAWGSGNTIYF,TGTGCCACCAGCAGAGATGCGTGGGGCTCTGGAAACACCATATATTTT
TRBJ1-5,-,many,TRBV7-2,CASSPGSYSNQPQHF,TGTGCCAGCAGTCCTGGGTCCTATAGCAATCAGCCCCAGCATTTT
TRBJ2-7,-,many,TRBV12-3/TRBV12-4,CASSFGPMYYEQYF,TGTGCCAGCAGTTTCGGTCCTATGTACTACGAGCAGTACTTC
TRBJ2-3,-,many,TRBV6-2/TRBV6-3,CASSSPGKDTQYF,TGTGCCAGCAGTTCCCCGGGGAAGGATACGCAGTATTTT
TRBJ2-1,TRBD2,few,TRBV7-9,CASSQAGDSYNEQFF,TGTGCCAGCAGCCAAGCGGGAGACTCCTACAATGAGCAGTTCTTC
TRBJ2-2,-,-,TRBV25-1,CASRMTDGELFF,TGTGCCAGCCGCATGACGGACGGGGAGCTGTTTTTT
TRBJ2-3,TRBD2,many,TRBV28,CASSFPGLGDAYF,TGTGCCAGCAGTTTTCCGGGACTAGGGGACGCGTATTTT
TRBJ1-3,TRBD1,few,TRBV28,CASSRGQARTGNTIYF,TGTGCCAGCAGTCGGGGACAGGCCAGGACTGGAAACACCATATATTTT
TRBJ2-2,-,-,TRBV29-1,CSVTGVGNGELFF,TGCAGCGTTACCGGTGTTGGAAACGGGGAGCTGTTTTTT
TRBJ2-5,-,few,TRBV7-2,CASSLDPLWAQYF,TGTGCCAGCAGCTTAGACCCCCTTTGGGCCCAGTACTTC
TRBJ2-3,-,-,TRBV5-1,CASSSPGNTDTQYF,TGCGCCAGCAGCTCGCCGGGGAACACAGATACGCAGTATTTT
TRBJ2-1,TRBD1,many,TRBV7-2,CASRPDRGSYNEQFF,TGTGCCAGCAGACCGGACAGGGGATCCTACAATGAGCAGTTCTTC
TRBJ2-7,-,few,TRBV7-2,CASSLGGRAGQYF,TGTGCCAGCAGCTTAGGTGGAAGGGCGGGACAGTACTTC
TRBJ2-4,-,-,TRBV19,CASSAGPLMVAKNIQYF,TGTGCCAGTAGCGCGGGACCCCTGATGGTAGCCAAAAACATTCAGTACTTC
TRBJ2-1,-,few,TRBV14,CASSQPSTYPYNEQFF,TGTGCCAGCAGCCAGCCAAGCACCTATCCCTACAATGAGCAGTTCTTC
TRBJ2-1,-,few,TRBV28,CASSLISSYEQFF,TGTGCCAGCAGTTTAATTTCTAGCTATGAGCAGTTCTTC
TRBJ1-1,-,many,TRBV12-3/TRBV12-4,CASSFLGMAEAFF,TGTGCCAGCAGTTTTCTGGGGATGGCTGAAGCTTTCTTT
TRBJ1-2,-,many,TRBV9,CASSVVEVPRNGYTF,TGTGCCAGCAGCGTAGTGGAGGTGCCACGGAATGGCTACACCTTC
TRBJ2-5,TRBD1,many,TRBV4-1,CASSQDGPPGQGVVETQYF,TGCGCCAGCAGCCAAGATGGCCCTCCCGGACAGGGTGTTGTAGAGACCCAGTACTTC
TRBJ2-7,TRBD2,few,TRBV18,CASSSGTSSLEQYF,TGTGCCAGCTCCTCCGGGACTAGCTCTTTGGAGCAGTACTTC
TRBJ2-1,-,few,TRBV5-1,CASISTSGREYNEQFF,TGCGCCAGCATTTCCACCTCAGGGCGGGAATACAATGAGCAGTTCTTC
TRBJ2-5,TRBD1,-,TRBV4-3,CASSQDGIRGRETQYF,TGCGCCAGCAGCCAAGATGGTATCAGGGGGCGAGAGACCCAGTACTTC
TRBJ2-1,TRBD2,many,TRBV20-1,CSAGLAGGFGNEQFF,TGCAGTGCTGGACTAGCGGGAGGGTTTGGGAATGAGCAGTTCTTC
TRBJ2-3,TRBD2,-,TRBV4-1,CASSQPGLAGGEDTQYF,TGCGCCAGCAGCCAGCCGGGACTAGCGGGAGGAGAAGATACGCAGTATTTT
TRBJ2-7,-,-,TRBV27,CARSPTCEQYF,TGTGCCAGAAGTCCCACGTGTGAGCAGTACTTC
TRBJ1-2,-,many,TRBV19,CASSPPTAMAPNYGYTF,TGTGCCAGTAGCCCACCTACCGCGATGGCTCCTAACTATGGCTACACCTTC
TRBJ2-7,TRBD1,many,TRBV11-3,CASSFDRALYYEHEQYF,TGTGCCAGCAGCTTCGACAGGGCCCTGTACTACGAGCACGAGCAGTACTTC
TRBJ2-7,-,-,TRBV6-1,CASSVSGEQYF,TGTGCCAGCAGCGTTTCGGGCGAGCAGTACTTC
TRBJ2-5,TRBD2,many,TRBV27,CASSLFRTSGPETQYF,TGTGCCAGCAGTTTGTTTAGGACTAGTGGACCAGAGACCCAGTACTTC
TRBJ2-3,-,-,TRBV6-1,CASSEAAGGQTDTQYF,TGTGCCAGCAGTGAAGCAGCCGGGGGCCAGACAGATACGCAGTATTTT
TRBJ1-2,-,many,TRBV12-3/TRBV12-4,CATSLSGGTYGYTF,TGTGCCACCTCTTTATCGGGGGGGACCTATGGCTACACCTTC
TRBJ1-1,-,few,TRBV7-9,CASSRPTGYRILDTEASF,TGTGCCAGCAGCCGACCAACCGGGTACAGAATTCTCGACACTGAAGCTTCCTTT
TRBJ2-5,-,many,TRBV30,CAWGMREVTQYF,TGTGCCTGGGGGATGAGGGAGGTGACCCAGTACTTC
TRBJ2-7,TRBD1,few,TRBV5-1,CASSPGGQGGYEQYF,TGTGCCAGCAGCCCCGGCGGACAGGGGGGTTACGAGCAGTACTTC
TRBJ1-2,-,many,TRBV28,CASRYNYGYTF,TGTGCCAGCAGGTACAACTATGGCTACACCTTC
TRBJ2-3,TRBD2,few,TRBV15,CATSRQLAGAADTQYF,TGTGCCACCAGCAGACAACTAGCGGGAGCAGCAGATACGCAGTATTTT
TRBJ2-1,TRBD1,few,TRBV10-2,CASRSGQGDYNEQFF,TGCGCCAGCAGGTCGGGACAGGGTGACTACAATGAGCAGTTCTTC
TRBJ2-1,TRBD2,many,TRBV7-2,CASSAAGGWGNEQFF,TGTGCCAGCAGCGCAGCGGGAGGTTGGGGCAATGAGCAGTTCTTC
TRBJ2-3,TRBD1,few,TRBV27,CASSWTGGRTDTQYF,TGTGCCAGCAGTTGGACAGGGGGCCGCACAGATACGCAGTATTTT
TRBJ2-2,-,-,TRBV19,CASSIGGYTGELFF,TGTGCCAGTAGTATAGGCGGTTACACCGGGGAGCTGTTTTTT
TRBJ2-3,TRBD2,few,TRBV6-2/TRBV6-3,CASSYGLGDTQYF,TGTGCCAGCAGTTACGGACTAGGGGATACGCAGTATTTT
TRBJ1-2,-,few,TRBV6-1,CASRQDNFYGYTF,TGTGCCAGCCGGCAGGACAACTTCTATGGCTACACCTTC
TRBJ1-5,-,once,TRBV5-8,CASSLGDNPQPQHF,TGTGCCAGCAGCTTGGGGGACAACCCTCAGCCCCAGCATTTT
TRBJ2-1,TRBD1,many,TRBV27,CASSRGTGSYNEQFF,TGTGCCAGCAGCAGGGGGACAGGGTCCTACAATGAGCAGTTCTTC
TRBJ2-3,-,many,TRBV9,CASSSSGTSTDTQYF,TGTGCCAGCAGCTCCAGCGGAACTAGCACAGATACGCAGTATTTT
TRBJ1-1,TRBD1,many,TRBV3-1,CASSQTETGGVTEAFF,TGTGCCAGCAGCCAAACCGAGACAGGGGGCGTCACTGAAGCTTTCTTT
TRBJ2-1,-,many,TRBV11-3,CASSPPVGNEQFF,TGTGCCAGCAGCCCCCCGGTTGGGAATGAGCAGTTCTTC